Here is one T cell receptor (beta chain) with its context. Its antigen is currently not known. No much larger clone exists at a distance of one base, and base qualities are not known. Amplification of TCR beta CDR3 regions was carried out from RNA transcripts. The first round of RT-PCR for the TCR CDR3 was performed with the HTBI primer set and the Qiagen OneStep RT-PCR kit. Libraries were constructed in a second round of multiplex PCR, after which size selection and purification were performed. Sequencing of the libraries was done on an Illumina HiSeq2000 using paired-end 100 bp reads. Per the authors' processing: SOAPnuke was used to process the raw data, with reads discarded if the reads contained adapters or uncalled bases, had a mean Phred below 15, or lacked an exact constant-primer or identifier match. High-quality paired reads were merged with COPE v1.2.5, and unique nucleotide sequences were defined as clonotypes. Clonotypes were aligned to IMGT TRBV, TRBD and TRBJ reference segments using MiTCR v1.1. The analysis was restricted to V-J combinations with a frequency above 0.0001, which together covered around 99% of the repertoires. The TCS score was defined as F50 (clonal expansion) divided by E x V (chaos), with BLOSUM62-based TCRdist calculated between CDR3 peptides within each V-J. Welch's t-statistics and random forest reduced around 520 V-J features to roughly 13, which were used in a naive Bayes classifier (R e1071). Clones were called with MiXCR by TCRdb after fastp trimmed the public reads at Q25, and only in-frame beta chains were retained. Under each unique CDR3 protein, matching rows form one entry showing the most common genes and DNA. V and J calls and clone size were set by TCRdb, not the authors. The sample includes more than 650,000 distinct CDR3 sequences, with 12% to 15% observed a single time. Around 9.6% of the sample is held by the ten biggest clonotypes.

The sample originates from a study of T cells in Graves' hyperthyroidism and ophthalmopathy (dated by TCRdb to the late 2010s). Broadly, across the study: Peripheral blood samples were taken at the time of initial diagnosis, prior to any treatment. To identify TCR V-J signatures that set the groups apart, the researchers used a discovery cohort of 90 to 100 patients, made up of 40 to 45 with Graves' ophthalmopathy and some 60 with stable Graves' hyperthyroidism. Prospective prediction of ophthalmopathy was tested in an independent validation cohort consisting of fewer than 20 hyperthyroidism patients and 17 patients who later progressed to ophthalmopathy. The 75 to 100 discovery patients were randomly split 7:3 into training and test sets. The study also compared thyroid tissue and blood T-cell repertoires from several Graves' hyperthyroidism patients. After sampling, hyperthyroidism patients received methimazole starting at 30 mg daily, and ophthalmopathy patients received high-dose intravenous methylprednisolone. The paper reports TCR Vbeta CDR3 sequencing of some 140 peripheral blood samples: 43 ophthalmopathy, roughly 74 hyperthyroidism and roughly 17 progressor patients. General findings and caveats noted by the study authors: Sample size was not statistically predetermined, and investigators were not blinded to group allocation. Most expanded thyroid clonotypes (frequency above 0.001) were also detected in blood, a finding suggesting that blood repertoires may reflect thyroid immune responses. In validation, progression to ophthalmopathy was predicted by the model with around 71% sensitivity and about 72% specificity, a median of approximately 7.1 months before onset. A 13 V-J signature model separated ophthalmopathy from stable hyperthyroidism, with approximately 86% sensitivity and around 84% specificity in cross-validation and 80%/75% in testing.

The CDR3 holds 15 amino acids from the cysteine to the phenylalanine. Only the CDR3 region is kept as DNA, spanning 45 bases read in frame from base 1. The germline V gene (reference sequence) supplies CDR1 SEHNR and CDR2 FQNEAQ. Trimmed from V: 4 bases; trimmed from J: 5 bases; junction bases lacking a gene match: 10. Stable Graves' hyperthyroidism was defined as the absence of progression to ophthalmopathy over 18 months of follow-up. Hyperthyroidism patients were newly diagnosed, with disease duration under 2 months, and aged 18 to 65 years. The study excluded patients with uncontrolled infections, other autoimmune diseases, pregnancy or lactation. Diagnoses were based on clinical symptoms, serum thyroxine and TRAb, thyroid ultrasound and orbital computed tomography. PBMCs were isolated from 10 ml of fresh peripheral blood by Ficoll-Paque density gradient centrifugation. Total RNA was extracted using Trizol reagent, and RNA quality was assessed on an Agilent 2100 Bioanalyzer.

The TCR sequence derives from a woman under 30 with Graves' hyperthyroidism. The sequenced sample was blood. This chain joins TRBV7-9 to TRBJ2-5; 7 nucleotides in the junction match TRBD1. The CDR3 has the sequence CASSSYTSTGETQYF. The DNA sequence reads TGTGCCAGCAGCTCCTATACTTCGACAGGGGAGACCCAGTACTTC.